Shown below are 30 T cell receptor beta chains from a single sample sequenced in a study of shared clonotypes between healthy human individuals (dated by TCRdb to between 2020 and 2021). Libraries were made using the immunoSEQ multiplex PCR assay. Not all clones reach the TCRdb copy of this immuneACCESS table, which keeps in-frame sequences only. Checked studies attribute under half of the gap to unresolved V genes and leave the rest unexplained. The sample yields 90,000 to 150,000 clones; around 65% were counted once. The ten largest clones capture 24% of the sample. Sequencing used memory CD8+ T cells sorted from blood. In light of the paper, this sample's cell subset or site label describes: CD45RO+ cells pooled with CCR7-negative TemRA cells. The receptor source for this set is a woman in her thirties in good health.

The V and J genes are TRBV5-4 and TRBJ2-2; TRBD2 matches at 7 bases. J gave up 1 base and V 0 bases, and 3 bases lay outside the gene matches. This CDR3 comprises 16 residues. Germline V gives CDR1 SGHNT, CDR2 YYREEE (reference sequence). CDR3 bases: TGTGCCAGCAGCTTGGACGCTAGCGGGAACACCGGGGAGCTGTTTTTT. Translated: CASSLDASGNTGELFF.

This clone was observed many times. The V call is TRBV7-9, the J call TRBJ1-3; no reliable D call. The CDR3 is 14 residues long. Trimming took off 3 bases at V and 0 bases at J, with 6 bases between the two ends. Germline CDR1 reads SEHNR; CDR2 reads FQNEAQ (reference sequence). In DNA, the CDR3 is TGTGCCAGCAGCTTTACGCCCTCTGGAAACACCATATATTTT. Its protein is CASSFTPSGNTIYF.

V usage is TRBV25-1 and J usage is TRBJ2-3; possibly TRBD2 for D (5 bases). This CDR3 spans 14 amino acids. Germline V gene sequence: CDR1 MGHDK, CDR2 SYGVNS. The V gene lost 4 bases and the J gene lost 5 bases, with 13 bases spanning the gap. The CDR3 coding sequence is TGTGCCAGCAGTGCACGGGGTCGGGGAGATACGCAGTATTTT. This gives the protein CASSARGRGDTQYF.

The CDR3 here is CASSRQEAGELFF. CDR3 in DNA: TGTGCCAGCAGCCGACAGGAGGCCGGGGAGCTGTTTTTT. The rearrangement joins TRBV7-9 to TRBJ2-2, with D possibly being TRBD1 (6 bases). Germline-derived CDR1 and CDR2 are SEHNR and FQNEAQ (reference sequence). CDR3 length: 13 residues. V was trimmed by 5 bases and J by 6 bases, leaving 10 bases between them.

V is TRBV30 and J is TRBJ2-6; tentative D call: TRBD1 (7 bases). V lost 5 bases and J lost 2, with 22 bases in between. CDR3 length: 18 residues. Germline V CDR1 and CDR2: GTSNPN, SVGIG (reference sequence). The CDR3 here is CAWGSQGGRRPGANVLTF. The CDR3 DNA sequence: TGTGCCTGGGGTTCTCAGGGGGGAAGACGGCCTGGGGCCAACGTCCTGACTTTC.

This clone has a count of ten or more. This rearrangement joins TRBV6-4 to TRBJ2-1; no definite D call. The CDR3 spans 15 residues. Germline CDR1 is MRHNA and CDR2 is SNTAGT. V was clipped by 2 bases and J by 6 bases, with 14 bases between them. The CDR3 reads CASSDTSSTSNEQFF. The CDR3 DNA reads as TGTGCCAGCAGTGACACTTCCTCGACCTCCAATGAGCAGTTCTTC.

The chain couples TRBV27 to TRBJ2-1, with 10 bases aligning to TRBD2. CDR1 is MNHEY and CDR2 is SMNVEV in the germline V gene (reference sequence). The CDR3 is made up of 16 amino acids. Trimming removed 8 bases from V and 6 bases from J; junction bases left unmatched: 13. The CDR3 DNA sequence: TGTGCCAGCGGTCAAGCGGGAGGGCCTCTGGGCAATGAGCAGTTCTTC. Translated: CASGQAGGPLGNEQFF.

As to this clone: This likely came from a read error, as a far larger clone is one base away. This chain connects TRBV6-4 to TRBJ2-3; TRBD1 agrees at 9 bases. V shed 2 bases, J shed 0 bases, and the junction held 0 bases outside the gene matches. The CDR3 runs to 15 residues. CDR1 is MRHNA, CDR2 SNTAGT, per germline. As DNA, the CDR3 is TGTGCCAGCAGTGACGGGACAGGGAGCACAGATACGCAGTATTTT. It specifies CASSDGTGSTDTQYF.

This clone appeared a single time. The chain carries TRBV6-6 and TRBJ2-5; D not resolved. The CDR3 extends over 16 amino acids. The germline V and J ends were trimmed by 6 bases and 7 bases, with 24 bases remaining between them. Germline-derived CDR1 and CDR2 are MNHNY and SVGAGI (reference sequence). CDR3 sequence reads: CASSRAADSARGTQYF. CDR3 coding DNA: TGTGCCAGCAGCCGAGCCGCTGATTCGGCCCGTGGGACCCAGTACTTC.

The chain links TRBV7-9 to TRBJ1-1; 7 positions agree with TRBD1. Germline trimming cut 4 bases from V and 1 base from J; bases unmatched to any gene: 6. The CDR3 has 15 amino acids. Germline assignment: CDR1 SEHNR and CDR2 FQNEAQ (reference sequence). CDR3 sequence: CASSSSGTENTEAFF. As DNA, the CDR3 is TGTGCCAGCAGCTCCTCCGGGACAGAGAACACTGAAGCTTTCTTT. The full variable domain, completed using reference TRBV7-9 and TRBJ1-1, is DTGVSQNPRHKITKRGQNVTFRCDPISEHNRLYWYRQTLGQGPEFLTYFQNEAQLEKSRLLSDRFSAERPKGSFSTLEIQRTEQGDSAMYLCASSSSGTENTEAFFGQGTRLTVV.

This clone was observed at least ten times. The chain uses TRBV6-6 and TRBJ2-7, with D maybe TRBD1 (6 bases). This CDR3 region has 12 residues. The germline V and J ends were trimmed by 8 bases and 2 bases, with 10 bases remaining between them. Germline assignment: CDR1 MNHNY and CDR2 SVGAGI (reference sequence). This CDR3 reads CASGTHTYEQYF. As DNA, the CDR3 is TGTGCCAGCGGGACACACACCTACGAGCAGTACTTC.

This clone was seen a handful of times. The chain uses TRBV14 and TRBJ1-1; D is uncertain. From germline, CDR1 is SGHDN and CDR2 FVKESK. The CDR3 length is 16 residues. V lost 3 bases and J lost 1, with 15 bases in between. Written as DNA, the CDR3 is TGTGCCAGCAGCCACAGTCTCGGCGCAGGGAACACTGAAGCTTTCTTT. Protein product: CASSHSLGAGNTEAFF.

The chain combines TRBV10-3 with TRBJ2-7, with a possible D match to TRBD1 (6 bases). The CDR3 has 13 residues. The V end was cut by 11 bases, the J end by 2 bases, with 16 bases between. CDR1 ENHRY and CDR2 SYGVKD come from the germline V gene. The CDR3 spells CAAGTRPAYEQYF. The CDR3 bases are TGTGCCGCAGGGACACGACCCGCCTACGAGCAGTACTTC.

This clone was found many times. The V and J genes are TRBV4-1 and TRBJ1-1; tentative D call: TRBD1 (6 bases). Trimming removed 3 bases at V and 6 bases at J, with 17 bases between. CDR3 length: 15 residues. CDR1 MGHRA and CDR2 YSYEKL come from the germline V gene. CDR3 amino acids: CASSQGQGGLSEAFF. The CDR3 region has the DNA TGCGCCAGCAGCCAGGGTCAAGGGGGTCTCTCTGAAGCTTTCTTT.

V and J are TRBV6-4 and TRBJ2-1, with TRBD1 as a possible D gene (6 bases). Germline CDR1 MRHNA, CDR2 SNTAGT. The V end was cut by 5 bases, the J end by 4 bases, with 9 bases between. The CDR3 length is 13 residues. CDR3 region: CASSRDRYNEQFF. DNA of the CDR3: TGTGCCAGCAGTAGAGACAGGTACAATGAGCAGTTCTTC.

V gene TRBV25-1 combines with J gene TRBJ1-5; D is undetermined. In germline, CDR1 is MGHDK, CDR2 SYGVNS. The CDR3 sequence is 15 residues long. V lost 3 bases to trimming and J lost 4 bases, with 13 bases between them. Written as DNA, the CDR3 is TGTGCCAGCAGTGATACCCTCAACGGGAATCAGCCCCAGCATTTT. Amino acid sequence: CASSDTLNGNQPQHF.

The chain combines TRBV5-1 with TRBJ1-3, with 9 bases that match TRBD1. J was trimmed by 3 bases and V by 4 bases; bases with no gene match: 5. Germline V gene data show CDR1 as SGHRS and CDR2 as YFSETQ. There are 15 residues in the CDR3. The CDR3 nucleotides are TGCGCCAGCAGCGTACAGGGGGCTGATGGAAACACCATATATTTT. As protein: CASSVQGADGNTIYF.

The CDR3, as DNA: TGTGCCAGCAGTCCCGCCGCCGTGGGAACCGGGGAGCTGTTTTTT. Translation: CASSPAAVGTGELFF. The chain carries TRBV6-5 and TRBJ2-2; D is unresolved. This CDR3 spans 15 amino acids. V was cut by 5 bases and J by 5 bases, with 15 bases left in between. Germline values: CDR1 MNHEY, CDR2 SVGAGI.

This chain uses TRBV27 with TRBJ1-5, with no clear D. V was cut by 9 bases and J by 0 bases, with 21 bases left in between. The length of the CDR3 is 17 residues. Germline CDR1 reads MNHEY; CDR2 reads SMNVEV (reference sequence). Written as DNA, the CDR3 is TGTGCCAGTCGGCCCCGGGCTGGGATCTATAGCAATCAGCCCCAGCATTTT. Translation gives CASRPRAGIYSNQPQHF.

This chain links TRBV28 with TRBJ2-7, with 10 positions matching TRBD2. Germline CDR1 MDHEN, CDR2 SYDVKM. This CDR3 comprises 17 residues. Trimming cost V 2 bases and J 5 bases; bases outside gene matches: 12. CDR3 amino acids: CASSLGLAGARFHEQYF. In DNA, the CDR3 is TGTGCCAGCAGTTTAGGCCTAGCGGGAGCGAGGTTCCACGAGCAGTACTTC.

V gene TRBV7-6 combines with J gene TRBJ2-7; 8 nucleotides match TRBD1. Germline V gene lookup returns CDR1 SGHVS and CDR2 FNYEAQ. The junction had 11 bases not matched to a gene; V was cut back by 3 bases and J by 7 bases. This CDR3 contains 15 residues. CDR3 nucleotide sequence: TGTGCCAGCAGCTTTGGCAGGGGGCTGGTTGGGGAGCAGTACTTC. Its translation: CASSFGRGLVGEQYF. The whole variable domain, remainder taken from reference TRBV7-6 and TRBJ2-7, is GAGVSQSPRYKVTKRGQDVALRCDPISGHVSLYWYRQALGQGPEFLTYFNYEAQQDKSGLPNDRFSAERPEGSISTLTIQRTEQRDSAMYRCASSFGRGLVGEQYFGPGTRLTVT.

This clone was seen just once. The chain is built from TRBV18 and TRBJ1-1; no clear D gene. CDR1 and CDR2 from the germline V gene are KGHSH and LQKENI. With 1 base removed from V and 1 base from J, the gap between germline ends came to 13 bases. CDR3 length equals 16 residues. CDR3 residues: CASSPRQLVGNTEAFF. CDR3 DNA: TGTGCCAGCTCACCACGCCAACTCGTTGGGAACACTGAAGCTTTCTTT.

The CDR3 DNA follows: TGTGCCAGCTGGGGATTCGAACTAGCGAGAAGGGATACAGATACGCAGTATTTT. Protein sequence: CASWGFELARRDTDTQYF. The V call is TRBV7-9, the J call TRBJ2-3; 7 bases map to TRBD2. The CDR3 is made up of 18 amino acids. The V segment lost 8 bases and the J segment 3 bases; nucleotides outside the gene matches: 20. Germline loops: CDR1 SEHNR, CDR2 FQNEAQ (reference sequence).

The rearrangement joins TRBV7-8 to TRBJ2-7; D is uncertain. CDR3 length: 16 residues. Trimming left V 3 bases short and J 0 bases short, with 15 bases between. The germline gives CDR1 SGHVS, CDR2 FQNEAQ. CDR3 nucleotide sequence: TGTGCCAGCAGCTTCATGGGCAGTTTGAGCTCCTACGAGCAGTACTTC. The encoded protein is CASSFMGSLSSYEQYF.

The chain couples TRBV7-6 to TRBJ2-3; the D gene is possibly TRBD1 (7 bases). The V and J ends lost 1 base and 0 bases respectively, with 14 bases between them. There are 17 residues in the CDR3. CDR1 and CDR2 (germline): SGHVS, FNYEAQ. In nucleotides, the CDR3 is TGTGCCAGCAGCTTAGAATGGGCAGGGGGGAGCACAGATACGCAGTATTTT. Its protein product is CASSLEWAGGSTDTQYF.

V usage is TRBV5-5 and J usage is TRBJ1-2; D is uncertain. Germline CDR1 SGHKS, CDR2 YYEKEE (reference sequence). The CDR3 has 13 amino acids. V lost 0 bases and J 13 bases, leaving 16 bases between the germline ends. CDR3 DNA: TGTGCCAGCAGCTTGGATCCAATGCAATCGTGCACCTTC. Its translation is CASSLDPMQSCTF.

The sample holds a few counts of this clone. The rearrangement links TRBV28 to TRBJ2-7; 7 bases agree with TRBD1. The V gene's germline CDR1 is MDHEN and CDR2 SYDVKM. The CDR3 sequence is 15 residues long. J was trimmed by 4 bases and V by 5 bases; bases with no gene match: 11. The CDR3 DNA reads as TGTGCCAGCAGTCCCCGCCCGACAGGGATTTACGAGCAGTACTTC. It specifies CASSPRPTGIYEQYF.

This chain links TRBV2 with TRBJ2-7; D ambiguous. The V end lost 4 bases, the J end lost 6 bases, and 13 bases lay between the germline ends. The CDR3 runs 13 residues. CDR1 and CDR2 from the germline V gene are SNHLY and FYNNEI. The CDR3 reads CASSGHGPREQYF. DNA for the CDR3: TGTGCCAGCAGTGGACACGGGCCTCGCGAGCAGTACTTC. Full variable domain (missing parts from reference TRBV2 and TRBJ2-7): EPEVTQTPSHQVTQMGQEVILRCVPISNHLYFYWYRQILGQKVEFLVSFYNNEISEKSEIFDDQFSVERPDGSNFTLKIRSTKLEDSAMYFCASSGHGPREQYFGPGTRLTVT.

This chain links TRBV27 with TRBJ2-1; 7 bases are a match to TRBD2. Looked up from germline, CDR1 is MNHEY and CDR2 is SMNVEV (reference sequence). This CDR3 region has 14 residues. V dropped 2 bases and J dropped 5; count of bases not matched to a gene: 3. The CDR3 region is CASSLGTTNNEQFF. The DNA of the CDR3 is TGTGCCAGCAGTTTAGGGACTACCAACAATGAGCAGTTCTTC.

The J gene is TRBJ2-5, the V gene TRBV25-1, with D unclear. The J call could be wrong; TRBJ2-7 is a better fit for the DNA end. Germline V gives CDR1 MGHDK, CDR2 SYGVNS. This CDR3 contains 11 residues. In DNA, the CDR3 is TGTGCCAGCAGTGAAAATCACGAGCAGTACTTC. Residues: CASSENHEQYF.